Listed below are T cell receptor beta chains from one sample, sequenced in a study of control samples from healthy donors and cancer patients. Here immunoSEQ multiplex PCR was the method, and the copy in TCRdb shows in-frame clones only, minus some. The sample holds about 150,000 clones, over 90% seen once. Sequenced input: blood. These TCRs come from a man aged 50-59 years in good health. The CDR3 runs from the conserved cysteine through the conserved F or W. The D gene is left open where the match is weak.

d_call	v_call	cdr3_length	j_call	cdr3_aa
TRBD1	TRBV3-1/TRBV3-2	17	TRBJ2-2	CASSLRTGAANTGELFF
TRBD2	TRBV3-1/TRBV3-2	17	TRBJ2-2	CASSHWIAGVGTGELFF
-	TRBV5-4	15	TRBJ1-2	CASSLPVGPTGGYTF
-	TRBV28	13	TRBJ1-5	CASVEGPGQPQHF
-	TRBV27	17	TRBJ1-3	CASSYKGSTLSGNTIYF
-	TRBV18	17	TRBJ2-1	CASSPNSGVSSYNEQFF
-	TRBV27	13	TRBJ1-2	CASSTNRERGYTF
-	TRBV10-3	12	TRBJ2-4	CAISGAENIQYF
TRBD2	TRBV18	16	TRBJ2-2	CASSQRTSGSSGELFF
-	TRBV9	14	TRBJ2-2	CASRVLLYTGELFF
-	TRBV24-1	15	TRBJ2-7	CATSATRGAAYEQYF
TRBD2	TRBV5-4	16	TRBJ2-3	CASSFIGKRERDTQYF
TRBD2	TRBV20-1	15	TRBJ2-7	CSASYSTSGRGEQYF
TRBD1	TRBV7-6	14	TRBJ2-7	CASSSGTGVYEQYF
TRBD2	TRBV11-2	19	TRBJ2-1	CASSLETSGRLSSYNEQFF
-	TRBV4-1	14	TRBJ1-5	CASSLDGSNQPQHF
TRBD2	TRBV9	12	TRBJ2-3	CASSSGLLAQYF
TRBD1	TRBV7-9	15	TRBJ1-1	CASSLQGVRNTEAFF
TRBD2	TRBV28	15	TRBJ2-3	CASSVAGGPGDTQYF
-	TRBV28	16	TRBJ2-5	CASSLGLGGVYETQYF